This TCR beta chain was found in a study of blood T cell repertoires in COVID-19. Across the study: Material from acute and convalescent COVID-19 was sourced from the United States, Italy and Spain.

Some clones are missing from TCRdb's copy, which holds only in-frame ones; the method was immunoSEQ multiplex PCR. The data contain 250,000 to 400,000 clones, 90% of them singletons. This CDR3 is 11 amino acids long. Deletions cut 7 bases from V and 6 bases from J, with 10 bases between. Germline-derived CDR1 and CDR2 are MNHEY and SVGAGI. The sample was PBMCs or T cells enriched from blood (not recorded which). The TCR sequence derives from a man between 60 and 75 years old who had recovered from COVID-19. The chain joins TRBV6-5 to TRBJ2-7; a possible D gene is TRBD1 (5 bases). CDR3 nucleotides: TGTGCCAGCACCCAGGGTTCCGAGCAGTACTTC. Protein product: CASTQGSEQYF.